This T cell receptor beta chain was documented in a study of a mutant IDH1 vaccine in newly diagnosed glioma. Study-level information: Patients got their first vaccination 4-6 weeks after radiotherapy alone, or with temozolomide cycles.

This table comes from immunoSEQ multiplex PCR, and its TCRdb copy is limited to in-frame clones, with some not included. The sample lists about 60,000 clones, about four fifths occurring once. Sample time point: week 11, during vaccination. Every single dose of the vaccine, 300 ug of mutant IDH1 20-mer peptide, came with topical imiquimod. A word on this clone: The antigen is unknown.

Trimming took off 3 bases at V and 7 bases at J, with 13 bases between the two ends. The V gene's germline CDR1 is SGDLS and CDR2 YYNGEE. CDR3 length: 14 residues. The TCR sequence derives from a woman aged 45 to 65 with glioma. The J gene is TRBJ2-2, the V gene TRBV9; D is perhaps TRBD2 (6 bases). The material was PBMCs, obtained from a glioma patient whose treatment included an IDH1 peptide vaccine. CDR3 nucleotide sequence: TGTGCCAGCAGCGGGGGGACTGTGGGCGGGGAGCTGTTTTTT. Protein product: CASSGGTVGGELFF.